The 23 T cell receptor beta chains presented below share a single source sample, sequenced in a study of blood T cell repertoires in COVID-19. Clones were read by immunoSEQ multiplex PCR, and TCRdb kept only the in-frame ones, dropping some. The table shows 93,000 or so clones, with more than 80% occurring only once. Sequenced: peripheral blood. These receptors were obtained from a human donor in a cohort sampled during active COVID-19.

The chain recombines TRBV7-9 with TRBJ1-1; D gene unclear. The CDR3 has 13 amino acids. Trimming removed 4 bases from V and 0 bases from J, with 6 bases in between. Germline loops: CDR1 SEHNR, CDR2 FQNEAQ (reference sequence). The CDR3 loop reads CASSSQLNTEAFF. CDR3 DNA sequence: TGTGCCAGCAGCTCCCAATTGAACACTGAAGCTTTCTTT.

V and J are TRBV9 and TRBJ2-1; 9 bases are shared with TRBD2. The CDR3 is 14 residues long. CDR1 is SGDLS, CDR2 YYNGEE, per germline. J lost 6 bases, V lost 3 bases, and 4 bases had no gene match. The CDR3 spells CASSGSGGRNEQFF. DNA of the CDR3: TGTGCCAGCAGCGGCAGCGGGGGGCGCAATGAGCAGTTCTTC.

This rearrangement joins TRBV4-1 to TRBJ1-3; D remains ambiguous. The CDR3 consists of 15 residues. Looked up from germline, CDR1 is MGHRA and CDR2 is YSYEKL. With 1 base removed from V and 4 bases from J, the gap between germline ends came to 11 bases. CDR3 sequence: CASSQAARFGNTIYF. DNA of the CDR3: TGCGCCAGCAGCCAAGCGGCCAGGTTCGGAAACACCATATATTTT.

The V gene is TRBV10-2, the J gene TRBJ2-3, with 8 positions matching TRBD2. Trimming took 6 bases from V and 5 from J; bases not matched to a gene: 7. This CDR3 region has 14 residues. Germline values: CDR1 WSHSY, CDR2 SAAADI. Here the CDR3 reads CASRGLGGIDTQYF. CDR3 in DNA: TGCGCCAGCAGGGGACTAGGAGGCATAGATACGCAGTATTTT.

CDR3 nucleotides: TGTGCCAGTAGTATCGCAGATAACTATGGCTACACCTTC. Translating gives CASSIADNYGYTF. The gene calls are TRBV19 and TRBJ1-2; no firm D call. Germline values: CDR1 LNHDA, CDR2 SQIVND (reference sequence). Trimming shortened V by 3 bases and J by 1 base, and 6 bases separated the two germline ends. This CDR3 is built from 13 residues. The full variable domain, completed using reference TRBV19 and TRBJ1-2, is DGGITQSPKYLFRKEGQNVTLSCEQNLNHDAMYWYRQDPGQGLRLIYYSQIVNDFQKGDIAEGYSVSREKKESFPLTVTSAQKNPTAFYLCASSIADNYGYTFGSGTRLTVV.

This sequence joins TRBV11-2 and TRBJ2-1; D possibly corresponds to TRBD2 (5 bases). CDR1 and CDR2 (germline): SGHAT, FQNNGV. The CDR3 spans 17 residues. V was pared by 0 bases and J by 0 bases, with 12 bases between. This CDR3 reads CASSLDLRGSSYNEQFF. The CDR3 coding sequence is TGTGCCAGCAGCTTAGACCTACGGGGAAGCTCCTACAATGAGCAGTTCTTC.

CDR3 amino acids: CASSVGLTSSGNTIYF. Here the CDR3 DNA reads TGTGCCAGCAGCGTAGGTTTAACAAGCTCTGGAAACACCATATATTTT. This sequence joins TRBV9 and TRBJ1-3; D is unclear. V lost 0 bases and J lost 0, with 10 bases in between. CDR1 SGDLS and CDR2 YYNGEE come from the germline V gene. There are 16 residues in the CDR3.

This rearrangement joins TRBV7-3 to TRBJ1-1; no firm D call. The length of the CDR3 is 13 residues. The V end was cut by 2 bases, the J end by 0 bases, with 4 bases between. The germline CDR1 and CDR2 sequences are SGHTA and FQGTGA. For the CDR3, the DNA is TGTGCCAGCAGCTTAGAGATGAACACTGAAGCTTTCTTT. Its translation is CASSLEMNTEAFF. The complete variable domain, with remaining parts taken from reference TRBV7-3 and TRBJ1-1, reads GAGVSQTPSNKVTEKGKYVELRCDPISGHTALYWYRQSLGQGPEFLIYFQGTGAADDSGLPNDRFFAVRPEGSVSTLKIQRTERGDSAVYLCASSLEMNTEAFFGQGTRLTVV.

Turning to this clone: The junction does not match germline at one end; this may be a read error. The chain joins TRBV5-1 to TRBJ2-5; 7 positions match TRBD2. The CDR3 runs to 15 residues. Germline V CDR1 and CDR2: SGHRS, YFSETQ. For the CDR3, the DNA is TGCGCCAGCACCTTGACCGGGACTACAAAAGAGACCCAGTACTTC. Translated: CASTLTGTTKETQYF. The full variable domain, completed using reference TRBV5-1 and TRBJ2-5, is KAGVTQTPRYLIKTRGQQVTLSCSPISGHRSVSWYQQTPGQGLQFLFEYFSETQRNKGNFPGRFSGRQFSNSRSEMNVSTLELGDSALYLCASTLTGTTKETQYFGPGTRLLVL.

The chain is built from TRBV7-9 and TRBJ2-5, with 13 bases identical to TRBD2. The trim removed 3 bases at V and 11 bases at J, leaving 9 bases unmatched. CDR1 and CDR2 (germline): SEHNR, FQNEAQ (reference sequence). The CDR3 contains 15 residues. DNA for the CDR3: TGTGCCAGCAGCTTGGCCGGGACTAGCGGGGCCCGGCAGTACTTC. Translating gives CASSLAGTSGARQYF.

This CDR3 reads CASSEIPTRRGSNQPQHF. The DNA for the CDR3 is TGTGCCAGCAGTGAAATACCAACACGGAGGGGTAGCAATCAGCCCCAGCATTTT. V usage is TRBV6-1 and J usage is TRBJ1-5; weak D call: TRBD1 (5 bases). This CDR3 contains 18 residues. Germline CDR1 MNHNS, CDR2 SASEGT. V lost 2 bases to trimming and J lost 0 bases, with 17 bases between them.

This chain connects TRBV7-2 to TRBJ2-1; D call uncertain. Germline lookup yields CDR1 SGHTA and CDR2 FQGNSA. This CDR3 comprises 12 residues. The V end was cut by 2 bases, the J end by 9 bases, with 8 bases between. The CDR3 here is CASSLLRIEQFF. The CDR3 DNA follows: TGTGCCAGCAGCTTACTACGTATTGAGCAGTTCTTC.

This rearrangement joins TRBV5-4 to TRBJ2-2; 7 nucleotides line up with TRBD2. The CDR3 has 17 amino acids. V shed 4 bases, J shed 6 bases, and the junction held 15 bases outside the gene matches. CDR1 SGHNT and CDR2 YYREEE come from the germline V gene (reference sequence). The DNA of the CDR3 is TGTGCCAGCAGCGGGGGGAAGCGGGACCGGGTGTCCGGGGAGCTGTTTTTT. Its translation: CASSGGKRDRVSGELFF.

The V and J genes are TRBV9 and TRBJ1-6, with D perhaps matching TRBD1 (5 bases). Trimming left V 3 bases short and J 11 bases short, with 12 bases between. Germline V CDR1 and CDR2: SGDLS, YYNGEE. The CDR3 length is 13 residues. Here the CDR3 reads CASSGGERPPLHF. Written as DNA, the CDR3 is TGTGCCAGCAGCGGGGGGGAACGGCCACCCCTCCACTTT.

The CDR3 spells CASSLVQGKKLFF. CDR3 coding DNA: TGTGCCAGCAGCTTGGTCCAGGGAAAAAAACTGTTTTTT. The gene calls are TRBV5-8 and TRBJ1-4, with D perhaps matching TRBD1 (5 bases). Germline V CDR1 and CDR2: SGHTS, YDEGEE. The CDR3 totals 13 residues. Trimming shortened V by 0 bases and J by 9 bases, and 9 bases separated the two germline ends.

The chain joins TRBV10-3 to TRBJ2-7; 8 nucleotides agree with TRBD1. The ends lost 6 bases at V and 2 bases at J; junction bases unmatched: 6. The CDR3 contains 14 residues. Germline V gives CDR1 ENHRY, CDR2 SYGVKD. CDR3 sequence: CAIRRQGRAYEQYF. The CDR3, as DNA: TGTGCCATCAGGCGACAGGGGCGGGCCTACGAGCAGTACTTC.

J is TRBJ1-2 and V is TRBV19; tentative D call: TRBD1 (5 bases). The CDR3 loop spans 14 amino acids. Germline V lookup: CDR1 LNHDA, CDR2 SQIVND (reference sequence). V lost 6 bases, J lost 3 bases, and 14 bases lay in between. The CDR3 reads CASSLGLKDYGYTF. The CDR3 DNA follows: TGTGCCAGTAGCTTGGGGCTCAAAGACTATGGCTACACCTTC.

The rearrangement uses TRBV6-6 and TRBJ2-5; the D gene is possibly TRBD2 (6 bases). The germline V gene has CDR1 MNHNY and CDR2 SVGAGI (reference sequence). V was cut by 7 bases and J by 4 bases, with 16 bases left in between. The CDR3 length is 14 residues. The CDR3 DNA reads TGTGCCAGCACCAAGGGGCAGGGAGGAGAGACCCAGTACTTC. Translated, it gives CASTKGQGGETQYF.

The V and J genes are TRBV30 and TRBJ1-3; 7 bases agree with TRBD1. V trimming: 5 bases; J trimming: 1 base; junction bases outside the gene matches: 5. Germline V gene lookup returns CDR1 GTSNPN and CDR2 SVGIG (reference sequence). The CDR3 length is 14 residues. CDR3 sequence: CAWGPTGSGNTIYF. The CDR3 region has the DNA TGTGCCTGGGGCCCGACAGGGTCTGGAAACACCATATATTTT.

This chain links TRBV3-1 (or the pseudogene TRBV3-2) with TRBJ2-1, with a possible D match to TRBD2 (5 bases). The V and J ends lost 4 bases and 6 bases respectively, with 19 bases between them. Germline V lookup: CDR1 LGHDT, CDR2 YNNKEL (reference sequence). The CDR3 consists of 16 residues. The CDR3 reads CASSPRGAAGVNEQFF. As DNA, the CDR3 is TGTGCCAGCAGCCCCCGGGGAGCCGCCGGAGTCAATGAGCAGTTCTTC.

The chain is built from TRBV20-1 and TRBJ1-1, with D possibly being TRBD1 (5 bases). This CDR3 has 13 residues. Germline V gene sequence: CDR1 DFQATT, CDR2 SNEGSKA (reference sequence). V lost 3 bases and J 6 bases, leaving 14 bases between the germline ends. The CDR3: CSASSRAGAEAFF. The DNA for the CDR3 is TGCAGTGCTAGTTCCAGGGCTGGGGCTGAAGCTTTCTTT.

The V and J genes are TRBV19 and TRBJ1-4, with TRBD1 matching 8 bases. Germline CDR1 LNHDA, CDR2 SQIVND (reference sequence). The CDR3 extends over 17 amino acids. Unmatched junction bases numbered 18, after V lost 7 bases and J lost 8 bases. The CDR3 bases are TGTGCCAGTACCCCCCGGGGCCACGGACAGGGAGGAGAAAAACTGTTTTTT. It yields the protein CASTPRGHGQGGEKLFF.

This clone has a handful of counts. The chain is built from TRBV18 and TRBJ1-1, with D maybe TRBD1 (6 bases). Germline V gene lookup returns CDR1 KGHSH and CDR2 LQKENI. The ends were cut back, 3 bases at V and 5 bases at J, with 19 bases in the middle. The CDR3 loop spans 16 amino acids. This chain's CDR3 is CASSPSAPGVGTEAFF. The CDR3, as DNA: TGTGCCAGCTCACCTTCCGCCCCAGGGGTTGGGACTGAAGCTTTCTTT.